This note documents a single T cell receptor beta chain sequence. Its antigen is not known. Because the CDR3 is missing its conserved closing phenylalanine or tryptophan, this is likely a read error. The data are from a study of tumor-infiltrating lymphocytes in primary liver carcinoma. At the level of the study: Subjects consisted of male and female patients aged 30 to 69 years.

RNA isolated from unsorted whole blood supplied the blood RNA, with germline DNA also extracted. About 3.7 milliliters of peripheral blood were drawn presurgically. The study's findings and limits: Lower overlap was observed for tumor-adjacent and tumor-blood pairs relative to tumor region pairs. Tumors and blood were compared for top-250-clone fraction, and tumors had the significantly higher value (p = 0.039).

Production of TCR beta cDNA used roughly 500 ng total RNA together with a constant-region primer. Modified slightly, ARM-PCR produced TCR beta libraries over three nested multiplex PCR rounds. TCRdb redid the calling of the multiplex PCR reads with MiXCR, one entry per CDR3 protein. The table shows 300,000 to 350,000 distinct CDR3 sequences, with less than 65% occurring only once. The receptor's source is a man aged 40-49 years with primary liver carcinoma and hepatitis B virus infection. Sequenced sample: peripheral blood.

The CDR3 DNA reads as TGTGCCAGCAGTGCGACAGTCAATGAAAAACTGTTTTCT. Its translation is CASSATVNEKLFS. The J gene is TRBJ1-4, the V gene TRBV6-5, with D perhaps TRBD1 (5 bases). The V end lost 5 bases, the J end lost 5 bases, and 9 bases lay between the germline ends. The length of the CDR3 is 13 residues. Germline CDR1 and CDR2: MNHEY and SVGAGI.